This entry is about one T cell receptor beta chain. Its antigen is unknown. This entry is derived from a study of blood T cells in healthy people across ages. Study conclusions and caveats: More naive CD4+ cells and higher diversity marked long-lived donors relative to aged donors. Older age went with lower TCR beta diversity per million T cells, in a roughly linear way. Estimated diversity that came from one million T cells was considered an underestimate.

The second PCR ran about 6 to 11 cycles with a sample-barcoded 5' primer and J-beta primers. One entry per CDR3 protein, called by TCRdb with MiXCR from the 5' RACE reads. The sample carries about 680,000 distinct CDR3 sequences, approximately 49% recorded once. The germline gives CDR1 MGHDK, CDR2 SYGVNS. CDR3 length: 16 amino acids. The V gene lost 3 bases and the J gene lost 1 base, with 14 bases spanning the gap. The V and J genes are TRBV25-1 and TRBJ2-3, with D perhaps matching TRBD1 or TRBD2 (5 bases each). Sequenced: blood. The source of this sequence is a woman in her sixties or seventies in good health. The CDR3, as DNA: TGTGCCAGCAGTGATCCCGGCAGAGGGGGCACAGATACGCAGTATTTT. This translates into CASSDPGRGGTDTQYF.